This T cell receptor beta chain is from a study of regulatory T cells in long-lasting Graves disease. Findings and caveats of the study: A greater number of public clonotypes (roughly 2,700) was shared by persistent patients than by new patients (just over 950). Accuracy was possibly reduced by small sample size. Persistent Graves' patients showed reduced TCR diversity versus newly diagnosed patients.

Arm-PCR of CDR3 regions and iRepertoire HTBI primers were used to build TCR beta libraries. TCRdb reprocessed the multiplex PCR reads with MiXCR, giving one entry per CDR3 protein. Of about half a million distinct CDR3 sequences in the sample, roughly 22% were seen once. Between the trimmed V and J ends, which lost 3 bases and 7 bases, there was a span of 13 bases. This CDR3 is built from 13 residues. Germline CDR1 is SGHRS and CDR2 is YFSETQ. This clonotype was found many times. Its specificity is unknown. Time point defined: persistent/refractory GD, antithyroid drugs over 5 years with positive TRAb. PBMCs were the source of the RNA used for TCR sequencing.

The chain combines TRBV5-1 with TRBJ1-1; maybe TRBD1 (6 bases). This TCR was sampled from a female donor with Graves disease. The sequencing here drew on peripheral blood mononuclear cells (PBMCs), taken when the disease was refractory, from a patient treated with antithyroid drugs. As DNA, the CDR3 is TGCGCCAGCAGCTCCCCCGGGGGCCTTGAAGCTTTCTTT. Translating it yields CASSSPGGLEAFF.